Below are 10 T cell receptor beta chains sequenced from a single sample in a study of tumor and adjacent non-tumor tissue in lung cancer. RNA was extracted from bulk tissue without any cell sorting. This non-tumor lung sample came from over 3 cm beyond the tumor edge. Three rounds of nested PCR, following a modified ARM-PCR protocol, produced the TCRbeta library. TCRdb reprocessed the multiplex PCR reads via MiXCR and lists one record per CDR3 protein. The data show about 86,000 distinct CDR3 sequences, 76% seen once. The sequenced material came from distant non-tumor lung tissue. These TCRs come from a woman between 45 and 65 years old with non-small cell lung cancer.

Comment on this clonotype: One junction end does not reproduce the germline sequence, and a read error may be involved. The genes are TRBV29-1 and TRBJ1-1, with 8 bases that match TRBD1. From germline, CDR1 is SQVTM and CDR2 ANQGSEA. CDR3 length: 14 residues. The CDR3 region is CIGQGAGVSTEAFF. The CDR3 DNA is TGTATCGGGCAGGGGGCTGGTGTGAGCACTGAAGCTTTCTTT.

This clonotype came up once. One end of the junction does not line up with germline, which may come from a read error. The V gene is TRBV7-3, the J gene TRBJ2-1; TRBD2 might be the D (8 bases). CDR1 and CDR2 from the germline V gene are SGHTA and FQGTGA. CDR3 length: 16 residues. Here the CDR3 reads CTSRSAGTERGNEQFF. The CDR3, as DNA: TGTACCAGCAGATCAGCCGGGACAGAGCGGGGGAATGAGCAGTTCTTC.

At least ten counts were recorded for this clonotype. The chain is built from TRBV7-9 and TRBJ1-5; a weak D match, TRBD1 (6 bases). The CDR3 is 15 amino acids. Germline CDR1 is SEHNR and CDR2 is FQNEAQ (reference sequence). The ends were cut back, 6 bases at V and 1 base at J, with 13 bases in the middle. CDR3 nucleotide sequence: TGTGCCAGCAGTGAACAGGGAGAAAGCAATCAGCCCCAGCATTTT. Residues: CASSEQGESNQPQHF. Combining the CDR3 with reference TRBV7-9 and TRBJ1-5 gives the whole variable domain DTGVSQNPRHKITKRGQNVTFRCDPISEHNRLYWYRQTLGQGPEFLTYFQNEAQLEKSRLLSDRFSAERPKGSFSTLEIQRTEQGDSAMYLCASSEQGESNQPQHFGDGTRLSIL.

The chain combines TRBV29-1 with TRBJ2-2, with 11 bases fitting TRBD2. CDR1 and CDR2 (germline): SQVTM, ANQGSEA. The CDR3 sequence is 18 residues long. The CDR3 loop reads CSLEDEGTSGSFPGELFF. The CDR3 nucleotides are TGCAGTCTTGAGGATGAAGGAACTAGCGGGAGTTTTCCCGGGGAGCTGTTTTTT.

Comments on this clonotype: The CDR3 does not close with the conserved phenylalanine or tryptophan, likely indicating a read error. This sequence joins TRBV29-1 and TRBJ2-1, with TRBD2 identical over 9 bases. There are 17 residues in the CDR3. Germline V gene sequence: CDR1 SQVTM, CDR2 ANQGSEA. CDR3 bases: TGTAGCGTTGAGGAAGCCGCGGGAGGGTCTCCTACGAATGAGCAGTTCTAC. It encodes CSVEEAAGGSPTNEQFY.

On this clonotype: One junction end disagrees with the germline gene, perhaps due to a read error. The chain combines TRBV12-3 or TRBV12-4 with TRBJ2-2; 9 bases are shared with TRBD1. This CDR3 comprises 16 residues. The CDR3 spells CASSPPQGANTWELFF. CDR3 bases: TGTGCCAGCAGTCCCCCACAGGGGGCGAACACCTGGGAGTTGTTTTTT.

A remark on this clonotype: The CDR3 carries no conserved terminal phenylalanine or tryptophan, so it likely arises from a read error. The chain has TRBV29-1 and TRBJ2-1, with unresolved D. The V gene lost 4 bases and the J gene lost 7 bases, with 8 bases spanning the gap. This CDR3 region has 11 residues. CDR1 SQVTM and CDR2 ANQGSEA come from the germline V gene. The CDR3 DNA is TGCAGCGTTGTTGAGATGAATGAGCAGTTCCTC. It encodes CSVVEMNEQFL.

The chain employs TRBV10-3 and TRBJ1-5, with D hard to call. CDR3 size: 14 residues. Trimming took off 4 bases at V and 4 bases at J, with 11 bases between the two ends. Germline CDR1 is ENHRY and CDR2 is SYGVKD. The CDR3 nucleotides are TGTGCCATCAGTGTAGAGGATGATAATCAGCCCCAGCATTTT. As protein: CAISVEDDNQPQHF.

This clonotype showed up many times. This sequence joins TRBV10-3 and TRBJ2-1; D may be TRBD1 (6 bases). Looked up from germline, CDR1 is ENHRY and CDR2 is SYGVKD. The CDR3 sequence is 13 residues long. V lost 8 bases and J 15 bases, leaving 23 bases between the germline ends. CDR3 nucleotide sequence: TGTGCCATCGAGGGCCAGGGGACGATCCAGAGGTTCTTC. This codes for CAIEGQGTIQRFF.

For this clonotype: The conserved final phenylalanine or tryptophan is absent from the CDR3, which likely points to a read error. The J gene is TRBJ1-5, the V gene TRBV12-3 or TRBV12-4; D gene uncertain. This CDR3 has 14 residues. This CDR3 reads CASSLVDNNQPQHY. The CDR3 DNA reads as TGTGCCAGCAGCTTAGTGGATAACAATCAGCCCCAGCATTAT.